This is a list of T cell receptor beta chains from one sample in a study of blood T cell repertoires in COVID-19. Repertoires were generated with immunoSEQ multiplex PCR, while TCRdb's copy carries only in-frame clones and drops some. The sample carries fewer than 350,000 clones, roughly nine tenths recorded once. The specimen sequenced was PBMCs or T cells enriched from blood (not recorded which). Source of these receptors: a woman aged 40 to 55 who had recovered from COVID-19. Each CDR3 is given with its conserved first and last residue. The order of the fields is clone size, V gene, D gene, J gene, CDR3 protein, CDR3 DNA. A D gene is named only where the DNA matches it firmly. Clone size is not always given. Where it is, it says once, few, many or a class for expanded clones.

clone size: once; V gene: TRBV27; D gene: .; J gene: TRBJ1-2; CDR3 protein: CASSKGRGTNYGYTF; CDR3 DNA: TGTGCCAGCAGTAAAGGGAGGGGTACTAACTATGGCTACACCTTC
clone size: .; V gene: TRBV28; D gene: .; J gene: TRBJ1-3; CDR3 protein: CASSLGSVFYSGNTIYF; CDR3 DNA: TGTGCCAGCAGTTTAGGTTCAGTCTTTTACTCTGGAAACACCATATATTTT
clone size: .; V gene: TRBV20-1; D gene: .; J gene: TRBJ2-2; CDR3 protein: CSASPGGNTGELFF; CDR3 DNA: TGCAGTGCTAGTCCCGGGGGGAACACCGGGGAGCTGTTTTTT
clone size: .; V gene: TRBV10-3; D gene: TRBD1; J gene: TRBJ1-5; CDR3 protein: CASGQGAGSNQPQHF; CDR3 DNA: TGTGCCTCGGGACAGGGCGCAGGGAGCAATCAGCCCCAGCATTTT
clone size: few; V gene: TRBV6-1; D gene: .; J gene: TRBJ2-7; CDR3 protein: CASSEAFSAYEQYF; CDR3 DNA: TGTGCCAGCAGTGAAGCGTTTTCAGCCTACGAGCAGTACTTC
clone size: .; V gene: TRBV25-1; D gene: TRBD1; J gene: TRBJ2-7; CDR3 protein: CASSERTGGPREQYF; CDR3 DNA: TGTGCCAGCAGTGAAAGGACAGGGGGGCCCCGCGAGCAGTACTTC
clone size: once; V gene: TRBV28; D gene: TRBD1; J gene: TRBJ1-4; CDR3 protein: CASQGPHGTDEKLFF; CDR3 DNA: TGTGCCAGCCAGGGGCCCCACGGGACAGATGAAAAACTGTTTTTT
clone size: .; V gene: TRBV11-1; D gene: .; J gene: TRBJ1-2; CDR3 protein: CASSLDRIYGYTF; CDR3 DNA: TGTGCCAGCAGCCTAGACAGGATCTATGGCTACACCTTC
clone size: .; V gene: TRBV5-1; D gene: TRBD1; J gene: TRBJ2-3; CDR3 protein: CASSSGTGKDTQYF; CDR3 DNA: TGCGCCAGCAGCTCCGGGACAGGGAAAGATACGCAGTATTTT
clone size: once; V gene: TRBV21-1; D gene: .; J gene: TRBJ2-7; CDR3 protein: CASSKPRLAGGFYEQYF; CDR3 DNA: TGTGCCAGCAGCAAGCCCCGACTAGCGGGAGGGTTCTACGAGCAGTACTTC
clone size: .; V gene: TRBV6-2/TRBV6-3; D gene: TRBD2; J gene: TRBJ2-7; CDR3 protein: CASSRSGSIEQYF; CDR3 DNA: TGTGCCAGCAGCCGTAGCGGGAGTATCGAGCAGTACTTC
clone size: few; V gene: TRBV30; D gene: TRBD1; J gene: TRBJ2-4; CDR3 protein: CAWSARDRETKNIQYF; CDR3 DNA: TGTGCCTGGAGTGCCCGAGACAGGGAAACCAAAAACATTCAGTACTTC
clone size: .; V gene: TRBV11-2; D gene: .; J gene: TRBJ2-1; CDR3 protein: CASSVWGHNEQFF; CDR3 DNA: TGTGCCAGCTCCGTGTGGGGGCACAATGAGCAGTTCTTC
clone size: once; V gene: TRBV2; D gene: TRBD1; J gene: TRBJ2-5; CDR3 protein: CASGGTRQGGETQYF; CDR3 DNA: TGTGCCAGCGGGGGAACTCGACAGGGTGGAGAGACCCAGTACTTC
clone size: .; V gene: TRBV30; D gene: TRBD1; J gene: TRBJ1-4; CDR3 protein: CAWTRTGGEKLFF; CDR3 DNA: TGTGCCTGGACCCGGACAGGGGGCGAAAAACTGTTTTTT
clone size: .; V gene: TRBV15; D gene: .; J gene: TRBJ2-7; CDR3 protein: CATSRGGTGRVSYEQYF; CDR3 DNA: TGTGCCACCAGCAGAGGTGGTACAGGGAGAGTCTCCTACGAGCAGTACTTC
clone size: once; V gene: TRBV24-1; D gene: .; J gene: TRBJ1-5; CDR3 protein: CATSDHRDNNQPQHF; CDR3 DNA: TGTGCCACCAGTGACCACCGGGACAACAATCAGCCCCAGCATTTT
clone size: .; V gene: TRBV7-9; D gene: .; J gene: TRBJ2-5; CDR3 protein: CASRRTAYQETQYF; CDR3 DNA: TGTGCCAGCAGGAGGACAGCGTACCAAGAGACCCAGTACTTC
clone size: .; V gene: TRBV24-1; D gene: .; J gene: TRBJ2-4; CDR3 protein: CATSASGGQNIQYF; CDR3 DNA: TGTGCCACCAGTGCATCCGGGGGTCAAAACATTCAGTACTTC
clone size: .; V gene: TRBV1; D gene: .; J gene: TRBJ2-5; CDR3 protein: CTSSNWGLVGYF; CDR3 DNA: TGCACCAGCAGCAACTGGGGGCTGGTGGGGTACTTC
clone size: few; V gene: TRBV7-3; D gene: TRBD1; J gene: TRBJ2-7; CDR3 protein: CASSRDRSTYEQYF; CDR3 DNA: TGTGCCAGCAGCCGGGACAGGAGCACGTACGAGCAGTACTTC
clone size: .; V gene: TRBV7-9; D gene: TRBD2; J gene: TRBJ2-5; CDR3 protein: CASSPNPPSGRGLAETQYF; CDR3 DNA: TGTGCCAGCAGCCCAAATCCTCCTAGCGGGAGAGGGTTAGCGGAGACCCAGTACTTC
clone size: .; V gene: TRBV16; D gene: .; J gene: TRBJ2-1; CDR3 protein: CASSQSLPINEQFF; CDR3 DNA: TGTGCCAGCAGCCAATCACTCCCAATTAATGAGCAGTTCTTC
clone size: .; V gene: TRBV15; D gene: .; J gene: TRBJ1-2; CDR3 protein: CATSRQGRSGYTF; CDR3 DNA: TGTGCCACCAGCAGACAGGGCCGGAGTGGCTACACCTTC
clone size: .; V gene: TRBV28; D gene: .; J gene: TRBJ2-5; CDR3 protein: CASSLFGGYQETQYF; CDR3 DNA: TGTGCCAGCAGTTTATTTGGCGGGTACCAAGAGACCCAGTACTTC
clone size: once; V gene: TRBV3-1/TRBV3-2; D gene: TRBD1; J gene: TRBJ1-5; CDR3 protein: CASSPRDRVQPQHF; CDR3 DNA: TGTGCCAGCAGCCCCCGGGACAGGGTTCAGCCCCAGCATTTT
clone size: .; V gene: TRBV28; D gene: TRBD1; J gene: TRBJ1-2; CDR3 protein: CASSYGGQMNYGYTF; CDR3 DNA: TGTGCCAGCAGTTACGGGGGACAGATGAACTATGGCTACACCTTC
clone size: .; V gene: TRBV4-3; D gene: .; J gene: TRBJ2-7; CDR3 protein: CASSQHRAGVYEQYF; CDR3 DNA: TGCGCCAGCAGCCAACATCGTGCGGGTGTCTACGAGCAGTACTTC
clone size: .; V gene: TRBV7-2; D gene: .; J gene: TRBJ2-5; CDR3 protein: CASSLGRGEETQYF; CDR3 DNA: TGTGCCAGCAGCTTGGGCAGGGGCGAAGAGACCCAGTACTTC
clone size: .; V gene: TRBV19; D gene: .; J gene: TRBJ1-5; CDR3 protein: CASEGDVLSNQPQHF; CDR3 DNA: TGTGCCAGTGAGGGGGACGTCCTTAGCAATCAGCCCCAGCATTTT
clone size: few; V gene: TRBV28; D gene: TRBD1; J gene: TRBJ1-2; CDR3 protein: CASQTGTGYYGYTF; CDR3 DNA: TGTGCCAGCCAAACCGGGACAGGTTACTATGGCTACACCTTC
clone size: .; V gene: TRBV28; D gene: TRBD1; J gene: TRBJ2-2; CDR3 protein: CASRPGQSSGELFF; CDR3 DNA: TGTGCCAGCAGACCGGGACAGTCGTCCGGGGAGCTGTTTTTT
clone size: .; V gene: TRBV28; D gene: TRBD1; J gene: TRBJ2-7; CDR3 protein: CASSLLQGAREQYF; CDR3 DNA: TGTGCCAGCAGTTTGTTACAGGGGGCCAGAGAGCAGTACTTC
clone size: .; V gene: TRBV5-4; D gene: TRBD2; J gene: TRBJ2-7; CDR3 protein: CASSRAGLAGISYEQYF; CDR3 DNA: TGTGCCAGCAGCCGGGCGGGACTAGCGGGGATCTCCTACGAGCAGTACTTC
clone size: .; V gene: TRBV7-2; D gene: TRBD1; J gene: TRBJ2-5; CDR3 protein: CASSLAQGFETQYF; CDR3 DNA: TGTGCCAGCAGCTTAGCACAGGGGTTCGAGACCCAGTACTTC
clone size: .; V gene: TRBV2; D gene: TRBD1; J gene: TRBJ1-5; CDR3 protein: CASRDQTGIGQPQHF; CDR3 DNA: TGTGCCAGCAGAGACCAGACAGGGATAGGGCAGCCCCAGCATTTT
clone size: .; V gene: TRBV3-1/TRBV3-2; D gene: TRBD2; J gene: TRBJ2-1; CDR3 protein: CASRHGTSGYNEQFF; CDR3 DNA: TGTGCCAGCAGGCACGGGACTAGCGGCTACAATGAGCAGTTCTTC